The rows below give T cell receptor beta chains drawn from one sample of a study of identical twins. TCRdb itself ran the 5' RACE reads through MiXCR, one entry per CDR3 protein. The sample holds approximately 550,000 distinct CDR3 sequences, under 25% seen once. The data also belong to a second study, concerning yellow fever vaccine responses in identical twins.

The sample comprised CD4+ T cells sorted from blood. These receptors all stem from a young woman in good health. CDR3s leave out the opening cysteine and the closing phenylalanine or tryptophan.

v_call: TRBV20-1
cdr3_aa: SAIWPLAGGYEQY

v_call: TRBV20-1
cdr3_aa: SASERLRHNEQF

v_call: TRBV12-3/TRBV12-4
cdr3_aa: ASTLPGGAYGYT

v_call: TRBV2
cdr3_aa: ASSEWREYGETQY

v_call: TRBV5-6
cdr3_aa: ASSRGTGARRYEQY

v_call: TRBV4-1
cdr3_aa: ASSHPGQLNTEAF

v_call: TRBV28
cdr3_aa: ASKRTGGASYNEQF

v_call: TRBV12-3/TRBV12-4
cdr3_aa: ASSLARTSPNSGANVLT

v_call: TRBV24-1
cdr3_aa: ATSDDVGTDTQY

v_call: TRBV7-3
cdr3_aa: ASSLEGGGSYEQY

v_call: TRBV11-2
cdr3_aa: ASSPGHSETQY

v_call: TRBV12-3/TRBV12-4
cdr3_aa: ASSPDRVETQY

v_call: TRBV10-2
cdr3_aa: ASSEGSGQNNEQF

v_call: TRBV2
cdr3_aa: ASSEMAGGNTEAF

v_call: TRBV10-2
cdr3_aa: ASSENKNTEAF

v_call: TRBV12-3/TRBV12-4
cdr3_aa: ASSLLQVQWQGASYEQY

v_call: TRBV12-3/TRBV12-4
cdr3_aa: ASSAGTPKQETQY

v_call: TRBV6-1
cdr3_aa: ASIPGIAGEQETQY